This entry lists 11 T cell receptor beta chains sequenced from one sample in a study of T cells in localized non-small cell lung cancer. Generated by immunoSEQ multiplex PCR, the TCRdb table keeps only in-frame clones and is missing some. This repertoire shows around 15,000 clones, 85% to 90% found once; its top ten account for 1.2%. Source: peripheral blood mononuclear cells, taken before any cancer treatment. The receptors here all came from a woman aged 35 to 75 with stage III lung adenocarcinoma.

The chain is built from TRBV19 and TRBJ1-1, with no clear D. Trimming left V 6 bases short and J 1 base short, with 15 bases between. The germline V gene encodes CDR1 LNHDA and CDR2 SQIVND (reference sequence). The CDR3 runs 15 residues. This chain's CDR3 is CASRRLSWPNTEAFF. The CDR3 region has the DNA TGTGCCAGTAGGAGATTATCATGGCCGAACACTGAAGCTTTCTTT.

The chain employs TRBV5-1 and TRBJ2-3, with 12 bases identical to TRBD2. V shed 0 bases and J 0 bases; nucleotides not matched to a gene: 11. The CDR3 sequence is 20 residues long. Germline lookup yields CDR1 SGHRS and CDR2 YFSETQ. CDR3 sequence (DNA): TGCGCCAGCAGCTTGGTCCCTAGCGGGGGGGCCACTGTCAGCACAGATACGCAGTATTTT. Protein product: CASSLVPSGGATVSTDTQYF.

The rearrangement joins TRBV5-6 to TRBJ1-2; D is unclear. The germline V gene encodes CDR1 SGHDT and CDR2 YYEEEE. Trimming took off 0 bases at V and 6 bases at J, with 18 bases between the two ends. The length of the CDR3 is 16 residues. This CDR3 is CASSLGSWVPSDGYTF. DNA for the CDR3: TGTGCCAGCAGCTTGGGCAGCTGGGTCCCCTCGGATGGCTACACCTTC.

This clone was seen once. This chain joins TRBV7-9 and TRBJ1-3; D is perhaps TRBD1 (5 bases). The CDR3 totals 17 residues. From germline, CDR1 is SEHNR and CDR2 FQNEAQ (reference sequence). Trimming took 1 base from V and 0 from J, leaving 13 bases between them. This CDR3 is CASSLGYGADSGNTIYF. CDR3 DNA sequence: TGTGCCAGCAGCTTAGGGTATGGGGCCGACTCTGGAAACACCATATATTTT. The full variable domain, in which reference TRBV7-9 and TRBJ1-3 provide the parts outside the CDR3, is DTGVSQNPRHKITKRGQNVTFRCDPISEHNRLYWYRQTLGQGPEFLTYFQNEAQLEKSRLLSDRFSAERPKGSFSTLEIQRTEQGDSAMYLCASSLGYGADSGNTIYFGEGSWLTVV.

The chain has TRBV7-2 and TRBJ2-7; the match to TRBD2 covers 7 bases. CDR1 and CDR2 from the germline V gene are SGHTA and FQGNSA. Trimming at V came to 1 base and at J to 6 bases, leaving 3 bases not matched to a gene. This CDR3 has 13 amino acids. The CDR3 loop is CASSLVRESEQYF. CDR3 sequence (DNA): TGTGCCAGCAGCTTAGTGCGGGAGTCCGAGCAGTACTTC. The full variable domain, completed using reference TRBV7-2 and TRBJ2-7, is GAGVSQSPSNKVTEKGKDVELRCDPISGHTALYWYRQSLGQGLEFLIYFQGNSAPDKSGLPSDRFSAERTGGSVSTLTIQRTQQEDSAVYLCASSLVRESEQYFGPGTRLTVT.

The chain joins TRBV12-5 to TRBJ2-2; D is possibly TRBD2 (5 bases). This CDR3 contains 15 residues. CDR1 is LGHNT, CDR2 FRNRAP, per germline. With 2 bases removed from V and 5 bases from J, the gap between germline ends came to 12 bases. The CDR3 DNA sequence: TGTGCTAGTGGTTTGTCTATCGGGGTAACCGGGGAGCTGTTTTTT. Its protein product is CASGLSIGVTGELFF.

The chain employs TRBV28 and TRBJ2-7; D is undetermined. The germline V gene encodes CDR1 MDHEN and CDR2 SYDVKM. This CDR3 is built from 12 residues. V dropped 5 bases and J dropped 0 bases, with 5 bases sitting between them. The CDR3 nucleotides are TGTGCCAGCAGTCAGAGCTCCTACGAGCAGTACTTC. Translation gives CASSQSSYEQYF.

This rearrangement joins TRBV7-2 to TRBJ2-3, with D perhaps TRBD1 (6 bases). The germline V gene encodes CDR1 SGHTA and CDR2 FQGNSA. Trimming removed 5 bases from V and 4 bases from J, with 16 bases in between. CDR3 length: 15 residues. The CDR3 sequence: CASSPDRVASDTQYF. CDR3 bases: TGTGCCAGCAGCCCGGACAGAGTAGCCTCAGATACGCAGTATTTT.

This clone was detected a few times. CDR3 region: CASSETRETQYF. DNA for the CDR3: TGTGCCAGCAGTGAAACTCGAGAGACCCAGTACTTC. The V call is TRBV6-1, the J call TRBJ2-5, with D hard to call. Trimming shortened V by 2 bases and J by 4 bases, and 5 bases separated the two germline ends. CDR3 length equals 12 residues. The germline CDR1 and CDR2 sequences are MNHNS and SASEGT.

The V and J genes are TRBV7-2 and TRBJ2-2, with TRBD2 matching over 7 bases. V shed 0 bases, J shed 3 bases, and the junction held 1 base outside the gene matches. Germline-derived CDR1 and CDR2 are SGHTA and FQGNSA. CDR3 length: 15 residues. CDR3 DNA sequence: TGTGCCAGCAGCTTAGCGGGAGGGGACACCGGGGAGCTGTTTTTT. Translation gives CASSLAGGDTGELFF.

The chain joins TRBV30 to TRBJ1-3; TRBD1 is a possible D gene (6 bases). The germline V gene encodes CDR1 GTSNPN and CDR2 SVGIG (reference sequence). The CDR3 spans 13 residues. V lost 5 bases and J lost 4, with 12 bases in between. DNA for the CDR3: TGTGCCTGGTACCGGGACACCGGAAACACCATATATTTT. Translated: CAWYRDTGNTIYF.